Each of the 18 T cell receptor beta chains below was sequenced from the same sample in a study of blood T cell repertoires in COVID-19. Here immunoSEQ multiplex PCR was the method, and the copy in TCRdb shows in-frame clones only, minus some. The table records a few hundred thousand clones, over 75% of them present only once. Sequencing was performed on PBMCs or T cells enriched from blood (not recorded which). The receptors here all came from a woman aged 18-35 years who had recovered from COVID-19.

The chain has TRBV27 and TRBJ1-2; the D gene is possibly TRBD1 (5 bases). The germline V gene has CDR1 MNHEY and CDR2 SMNVEV (reference sequence). V lost 5 bases, J lost 8 bases, and 15 bases lay in between. CDR3 length: 13 amino acids. Here the CDR3 DNA reads TGTGCCAGCAGTAAAAGACAGTCTCGGGGCTACACCTTC. Translating gives CASSKRQSRGYTF.

This chain links TRBV7-9 with TRBJ1-1; D is possibly TRBD1 (5 bases). V was clipped by 5 bases and J by 3 bases, with 13 bases between them. Germline V gene sequence: CDR1 SEHNR, CDR2 FQNEAQ (reference sequence). The CDR3 has 14 residues. CDR3 protein: CASSDVGGDTEAFF. The DNA of the CDR3 is TGTGCCAGCAGCGACGTTGGGGGGGACACTGAAGCTTTCTTT.

The chain couples TRBV19 to TRBJ1-2, with TRBD1 matching 8 bases. This CDR3 is 15 amino acids long. Germline CDR1 and CDR2: LNHDA and SQIVND (reference sequence). Trimming took 6 bases from V and 6 from J; bases not matched to a gene: 12. CDR3 sequence reads: CASRFLDRESDGYTF. CDR3 DNA sequence: TGTGCCAGTAGATTCCTGGACAGGGAATCCGATGGCTACACCTTC.

This clone was counted a single time. This sequence joins TRBV6-5 and TRBJ2-1; 10 nucleotides agree with TRBD1. The CDR3 has 15 amino acids. V was clipped by 7 bases and J by 5 bases; unmatched bases: 8. Per the germline V gene, CDR1 is MNHEY and CDR2 is SVGAGI. The CDR3 DNA reads TGTGCCAGCAACGGTAGGACAGGGGGTCACAATGAGCAGTTCTTC. It yields the protein CASNGRTGGHNEQFF.

The sample holds one count of this clone. The chain joins TRBV30 to TRBJ2-3, with TRBD2 matching over 8 bases. Germline trimming cut 2 bases from V and 2 bases from J; bases unmatched to any gene: 6. This CDR3 has 15 amino acids. Looked up from germline, CDR1 is GTSNPN and CDR2 is SVGIG (reference sequence). CDR3 residues: CAWSSRAGVTDTQYF. CDR3 bases: TGTGCCTGGAGTTCGCGAGCGGGGGTCACAGATACGCAGTATTTT.

This clone was seen only once. The V and J genes are TRBV2 and TRBJ2-2, with TRBD1 identical over 7 bases. The CDR3 is made up of 15 amino acids. V shed 4 bases, J shed 1 base, and the junction held 3 bases outside the gene matches. CDR1 is SNHLY and CDR2 is FYNNEI in the germline V gene. The CDR3: CASSGQGENTGELFF. The CDR3 DNA follows: TGTGCCAGCAGTGGACAGGGAGAGAACACCGGGGAGCTGTTTTTT.

The CDR3 here is CASSSRTGGNTGELFF. In DNA, the CDR3 is TGTGCCAGCAGTTCACGGACAGGGGGAAACACCGGGGAGCTGTTTTTT. The rearrangement joins TRBV28 to TRBJ2-2, with 10 bases lining up with TRBD1. V lost 4 bases to trimming and J lost 2 bases; unmatched junction nucleotides: 4. This CDR3 comprises 16 residues. Germline lookup yields CDR1 MDHEN and CDR2 SYDVKM.

The chain links TRBV5-1 to TRBJ2-3; D unresolved. There are 15 residues in the CDR3. Trimming pared 4 bases from V and 0 bases from J, leaving 12 bases between. Germline CDR1 is SGHRS and CDR2 is YFSETQ. CDR3 in DNA: TGCGCCAGCAGCCTTCAGCGTACTAGCACAGATACGCAGTATTTT. Translated, it gives CASSLQRTSTDTQYF.

The chain uses TRBV18 and TRBJ2-1; D is unclear. The CDR3 sequence is 13 residues long. V lost 6 bases, J lost 7 bases, and 13 bases lay in between. Germline V lookup: CDR1 KGHSH, CDR2 LQKENI. The CDR3 sequence is CASSSSFLNEQFF. CDR3 coding DNA: TGTGCCAGCTCCTCTTCCTTTCTGAATGAGCAGTTCTTC. Together with reference TRBV18 and TRBJ2-1, the CDR3 gives the full variable domain: NAGVMQNPRHLVRRRGQEARLRCSPMKGHSHVYWYRQLPEEGLKFMVYLQKENIIDESGMPKERFSAEFPKEGPSILRIQQVVRGDSAAYFCASSSSFLNEQFFGPGTRLTVL.

The CDR3 region has the DNA TGCGCCAGCAGCTTAGGGACTAGCGGAGACAATGAGCAGTTCTTC. This codes for CASSLGTSGDNEQFF. The gene calls are TRBV5-1 and TRBJ2-1; TRBD2 matches 11 bases. V lost 2 bases, J lost 5 bases, and 3 bases stayed unmatched. This CDR3 is 15 amino acids long. The germline gives CDR1 SGHRS, CDR2 YFSETQ.

The V call is TRBV30, the J call TRBJ1-5; the D is unclear. Germline CDR1 reads GTSNPN; CDR2 reads SVGIG (reference sequence). The V end was cut by 1 base, the J end by 0 bases, with 7 bases between. The CDR3 extends over 14 amino acids. The DNA for the CDR3 is TGTGCCTGGAGTGCCCGGTTTAGCAATCAGCCCCAGCATTTT. It encodes CAWSARFSNQPQHF.

This chain uses TRBV28 with TRBJ1-2; D gene unclear. The CDR3 extends over 14 amino acids. Trimming took off 1 base at V and 4 bases at J, with 10 bases between the two ends. CDR1 and CDR2 (germline): MDHEN, SYDVKM. The CDR3 DNA follows: TGTGCCAGCAGTTTATTCCGAGTCTCCTATGGCTACACCTTC. Amino acids: CASSLFRVSYGYTF.

This chain joins TRBV5-1 and TRBJ2-7, with 8 bases identical to TRBD1. V gave up 2 bases and J gave up 5 bases; unmatched junction bases: 6. Germline V CDR1 and CDR2: SGHRS, YFSETQ. The CDR3 length is 14 residues. The CDR3 sequence is CASSFGQGDNEQYF. DNA of the CDR3: TGCGCCAGCAGCTTCGGACAGGGCGACAACGAGCAGTACTTC. The variable domain in full, completed from reference TRBV5-1 and TRBJ2-7, reads KAGVTQTPRYLIKTRGQQVTLSCSPISGHRSVSWYQQTPGQGLQFLFEYFSETQRNKGNFPGRFSGRQFSNSRSEMNVSTLELGDSALYLCASSFGQGDNEQYFGPGTRLTVT.

The V call is TRBV5-1, the J call TRBJ2-3; TRBD2 aligns across 8 bases. This CDR3 contains 16 residues. The germline gives CDR1 SGHRS, CDR2 YFSETQ. The trim removed 2 bases at V and 3 bases at J, leaving 8 bases unmatched. CDR3 region: CASSLLAEKTTDTQYF. The CDR3 region has the DNA TGCGCCAGCAGCTTACTAGCGGAGAAAACTACAGATACGCAGTATTTT.

The CDR3 spells CASSESATQYF. The CDR3 DNA reads TGTGCCAGCAGTGAAAGCGCGACCCAGTACTTC. The genes are TRBV2 and TRBJ2-5; D gene ambiguous. The CDR3 is 11 residues long. V lost 2 bases, J lost 7 bases, and 5 bases lay in between. Germline CDR1 is SNHLY and CDR2 is FYNNEI. Looking up the rest from reference TRBV2 and TRBJ2-5 gives the full variable domain: EPEVTQTPSHQVTQMGQEVILRCVPISNHLYFYWYRQILGQKVEFLVSFYNNEISEKSEIFDDQFSVERPDGSNFTLKIRSTKLEDSAMYFCASSESATQYFGPGTRLLVL.

The chain is built from TRBV19 and TRBJ1-5, with D possibly TRBD1 on 6 matching bases. The CDR3 extends over 17 amino acids. V was cut by 3 bases and J by 4 bases, with 19 bases left in between. Per the germline V gene, CDR1 is LNHDA and CDR2 is SQIVND (reference sequence). CDR3 bases: TGTGCCAGTAGTATCTCCAATCTCTGGGACAAAAATCAGCCCCAGCATTTT. Amino acid sequence: CASSISNLWDKNQPQHF.

The V call is TRBV6-2 or TRBV6-3, the J call TRBJ1-6; possible D gene TRBD1, 5 bases. Trimming stripped 2 bases from V and 8 bases from J, with 16 bases between. Looked up from germline, CDR1 is MNHEY and CDR2 is SVGEGT. The CDR3 extends over 16 amino acids. The CDR3 sequence is CASSYGGAQADSPLHF. In DNA form, the CDR3 reads TGTGCCAGCAGTTACGGAGGGGCGCAGGCCGATTCACCCCTCCACTTT.

The count of this clone is one. The V call is TRBV5-1, the J call TRBJ1-6; D is possibly TRBD1 (6 bases). The CDR3 runs to 13 residues. Germline CDR1 is SGHRS and CDR2 is YFSETQ. The germline V and J ends were trimmed by 2 bases and 10 bases, with 10 bases remaining between them. The CDR3: CASSLQGGSPLHF. DNA for the CDR3: TGCGCCAGCAGCTTACAGGGAGGGTCACCCCTCCACTTT.